A selection of T cell receptor beta chains follows, all from one sample in a study of shared clonotypes between healthy human individuals. Profiled with immunoSEQ multiplex PCR; TCRdb holds only in-frame clones, not every one. The sample lists around 2,000,000 clones, 85% to 95% occurring once. Sample: naive CD4+ T cells sorted from blood. These receptors all stem from a man between 18 and 29 years old in good health. Each CDR3 is given with its conserved first and last residue. The D gene is left open where the match is weak. Where a row states a size, it is once, few, many or the class of an expanded clone; other rows omit it.

TGTGCCAGCAGCCCGCAGGGGTTGTCGTGGGAGCAGTACTTC,CASSPQGLSWEQYF,TRBV25-1,.,.,TRBJ2-7
TGTGCCAGCCGGACTCGATCCTACGAGCAGTACTTC,CASRTRSYEQYF,TRBV6-5,.,.,TRBJ2-7
TGTGCCAGCAGTGAGGGTGGGCCCAGGAATGGAAACACCATATATTTT,CASSEGGPRNGNTIYF,TRBV2,.,.,TRBJ1-3
TGTGCCAGCAGTTACAATTTGCCAGAGTTCAATTCACCCCTCCACTTT,CASSYNLPEFNSPLHF,TRBV6-6,.,once,TRBJ1-6
TGTGCCATCAGCGAGGGGAATGAAAAACTGTTTTTT,CAISEGNEKLFF,TRBV10-3,.,.,TRBJ1-4
TGTGCCATCAGTGCGCTTCGGGCGGGCGATGAAAAACTGTTTTTT,CAISALRAGDEKLFF,TRBV10-3,.,.,TRBJ1-4
TGTGCCTCCCTACGCCCCGCAGGGGCTGAAGCTTTCTTT,CASLRPAGAEAFF,TRBV30,.,.,TRBJ1-1
TGTGCCAGCAGCCAAGATGCGGGGCTAAGCACAGATACGCAGTATTTT,CASSQDAGLSTDTQYF,TRBV4-2,.,.,TRBJ2-3
TGTGCCAGCAGTCGCGACCGGGACAGCTATAATTCACCCCTCCACTTT,CASSRDRDSYNSPLHF,TRBV28,TRBD1,.,TRBJ1-6
TGTGCCAGCAGTTTAAGACGAATTTCGGGCAATCAGCCCCAGCATTTT,CASSLRRISGNQPQHF,TRBV28,.,.,TRBJ1-5
TGTGCCAGCAGCTCGCGGGCCCCAGGCGAGCAGTACTTC,CASSSRAPGEQYF,TRBV7-9,.,.,TRBJ2-7
TGCGCCAGCAGCCCGCCGGGGCGGGACACTGAAGCTTTCTTT,CASSPPGRDTEAFF,TRBV4-1,.,.,TRBJ1-1
TGCGCCAGCAGATGGGGGCCAGAGGCCGAGCAGTTCTTC,CASRWGPEAEQFF,TRBV5-1,.,once,TRBJ2-1
TGTGCCAGCAGTTGGCAGGGGGCGGCTAATGAAAAACTGTTTTTT,CASSWQGAANEKLFF,TRBV6-6,TRBD1,.,TRBJ1-4
TGTGCCAGCAGTTTAAGAATGGGAGGCACAGATACGCAGTATTTT,CASSLRMGGTDTQYF,TRBV28,.,once,TRBJ2-3
TGCGCCAGCAGCCAACGAGCGAGCACAGATACGCAGTATTTT,CASSQRASTDTQYF,TRBV4-3,.,.,TRBJ2-3
TGTGCCTGGAGTAATTACGGGCGGCACACAGATACGCAGTATTTT,CAWSNYGRHTDTQYF,TRBV30,.,.,TRBJ2-3
TGTGCCAGCAGAGGGAATGGTGTAGGGGAGCTGTTTTTT,CASRGNGVGELFF,TRBV2,.,.,TRBJ2-2
TGTGCTAGCAGCACGGACAGCTCTGGGGCCAACGTCCTGACTTTC,CASSTDSSGANVLTF,TRBV7-7,.,.,TRBJ2-6
TGTGCCAGCAGCTTGTCAGTACGTGGGGATCAGCCCCAGCATTTT,CASSLSVRGDQPQHF,TRBV5-6,.,.,TRBJ1-5
TGTGCCAGCAGCATCGGGGAGAGCACTGAAGCTTTCTTT,CASSIGESTEAFF,TRBV7-8,.,.,TRBJ1-1
TGTGCCAGCAGCGCCGGGGGTACTAGCACAGATACGCAGTATTTT,CASSAGGTSTDTQYF,TRBV5-4,.,.,TRBJ2-3
TGCGCCAGCAGCCAAGACGCGGGAGTGGAGCAGTACTTC,CASSQDAGVEQYF,TRBV4-3,TRBD2,.,TRBJ2-7
TGTGCCAGCAGTTCTCTTACAGGGGCCGGTCCTTGCGAGCAGTACTTC,CASSSLTGAGPCEQYF,TRBV11-2,TRBD1,.,TRBJ2-7
TGTGCCAGCAGCTTCCCGCTAGCGGGGGGCGATGAGCAGTTCTTC,CASSFPLAGGDEQFF,TRBV11-2,TRBD2,once,TRBJ2-1
TGTGCCAGTAGACCCCGGACAAGCTCTGGAAACACCATATATTTT,CASRPRTSSGNTIYF,TRBV19,.,.,TRBJ1-3
TGTGCCAGCAACTCTTCCCAGGGCAATCAGCCCCAGCATTTT,CASNSSQGNQPQHF,TRBV21-1,.,.,TRBJ1-5
TGTGCCATCAGTGAACAGGGAGGATGGTACGAGCAGTACTTC,CAISEQGGWYEQYF,TRBV10-3,.,.,TRBJ2-7
TGCGCCAGCAGCTTGGACCCGGGGACAGCCCAGCCCCAGCATTTT,CASSLDPGTAQPQHF,TRBV5-1,TRBD1,.,TRBJ1-5
TGTGCCAGCTCACCACCGGATCTCTACGAGCAGTACTTC,CASSPPDLYEQYF,TRBV18,.,.,TRBJ2-7
TGCGCCAGCAGAGGTCCCCCCGGGGATACGCAGTATTTT,CASRGPPGDTQYF,TRBV10-2,.,.,TRBJ2-3
TGTGCCAGCAGCATAACTAGCGGGAGGAGCACAGATACGCAGTATTTT,CASSITSGRSTDTQYF,TRBV5-6,TRBD2,.,TRBJ2-3
TGTGCCAGCAGCTGGACCGGGCGGTATGGCTACACCTTC,CASSWTGRYGYTF,TRBV6-1,.,.,TRBJ1-2
TGTGCCAGCAGCTTGCTGGACAGGGGAACAGATACGCAGTATTTT,CASSLLDRGTDTQYF,TRBV5-5,TRBD1,.,TRBJ2-3
TGCGCCAGCAGCTTGGAGCGGGGCGCAGATACGCAGTATTTT,CASSLERGADTQYF,TRBV5-1,TRBD2,once,TRBJ2-3
TGTGCCGTTGTAGGGGTAAGCTCCTACGAGCAGTACTTC,CAVVGVSSYEQYF,TRBV6-1,.,.,TRBJ2-7
TGTGCCAGCAGCAAAGGGGGCGGTAATGAAAAACTGTTTTTT,CASSKGGGNEKLFF,TRBV6-5,TRBD1,.,TRBJ1-4
TGTGCCAGCATAGCGGGAGGGACAGATACGCAGTATTTT,CASIAGGTDTQYF,TRBV2,TRBD2,.,TRBJ2-3
TGTGCCAGCAGAGGGAACCAAGAGACCCAGTACTTC,CASRGNQETQYF,TRBV27,.,.,TRBJ2-5
TGTGCCAGCATGGTGACCTACGAGCAGTACTTC,CASMVTYEQYF,TRBV2,.,.,TRBJ2-7
TGTGCCAGCAGCAACGTCAGGAGCTCTGGGGCCAACGTCCTGACTTTC,CASSNVRSSGANVLTF,TRBV21-1,.,once,TRBJ2-6
TGTGCCAGCAGTGTTGGACAGTGGAGCACTGAAGCTTTCTTT,CASSVGQWSTEAFF,TRBV7-3,.,.,TRBJ1-1
TGTGCCAGCAGCGCGGGACAGGGTTATAATTCACCCCTCCACTTT,CASSAGQGYNSPLHF,TRBV6-1,TRBD1,.,TRBJ1-6
TGTGCCAGCAGCTTGAACGGGGGACTCTCAGGCTACACCTTC,CASSLNGGLSGYTF,TRBV7-3,.,once,TRBJ1-2
TGCGCCAGCAGCGCCACAGGGCTTGGCTATGGCTACACCTTC,CASSATGLGYGYTF,TRBV5-1,.,.,TRBJ1-2
TGTGCCATCAGTGATGGGGCCTACGAGCAGTACTTC,CAISDGAYEQYF,TRBV10-3,.,.,TRBJ2-7
TGTGCCAGCAGTGAAGCGCCCAGGAGGAACACTGAAGCTTTCTTT,CASSEAPRRNTEAFF,TRBV6-1,.,.,TRBJ1-1
TGCGCCAGCAGCTTAGGGACCACCGGGGAGCTGTTTTTT,CASSLGTTGELFF,TRBV5-1,.,.,TRBJ2-2